Following are 13 T cell receptor beta chains from one sample sequenced in a study of cytomegalovirus exposure and HLA in healthy donors. Sequencing was performed with immunoSEQ multiplex PCR; in TCRdb, only in-frame clones are kept and a portion is missing. The sample has some 130,000 clones; 70% to 85% are singletons. The sequenced material came from PBMCs. These receptors were obtained from a man under 40 in good health and CMV-seropositive.

This clone has only a few counts. The J gene is TRBJ2-1, the V gene TRBV4-2; D ambiguous. Trimming removed 6 bases at V and 2 bases at J, with 8 bases between. Germline loops: CDR1 LGHNA, CDR2 YNFKEQ. This CDR3 has 13 residues. The CDR3 sequence is CASSSLTYNEQFF. The CDR3 DNA is TGTGCCAGCAGTAGTCTGACCTACAATGAGCAGTTCTTC.

V is TRBV5-1 and J is TRBJ2-7; possible D gene TRBD1, 6 bases. This CDR3 has 17 amino acids. Germline lookup yields CDR1 SGHRS and CDR2 YFSETQ. V was shortened by 4 bases and J by 0 bases, with 20 bases between the two germline ends. The CDR3 DNA sequence: TGCGCCAGCAGCCTCGGACAGCCCCCCTACAGCTCCTACGAGCAGTACTTC. This encodes CASSLGQPPYSSYEQYF.

This clone was recorded a few times. V usage is TRBV5-4 and J usage is TRBJ1-2, with D tentatively TRBD1 (6 bases). This CDR3 is 15 amino acids long. Between the trimmed V and J ends, which lost 0 bases and 3 bases, there was a span of 12 bases. In germline, CDR1 is SGHNT, CDR2 YYREEE (reference sequence). The CDR3 protein is CASSLVGGADYGYTF. The DNA of the CDR3 is TGTGCCAGCAGCTTGGTTGGGGGGGCTGACTATGGCTACACCTTC.

The chain's CDR3 is CASSYSSGKLGYEQYF. The CDR3 bases are TGTGCCAGCAGTTACTCGTCAGGGAAGCTAGGCTACGAGCAGTACTTC. The chain links TRBV6-6 to TRBJ2-7; possibly TRBD1 for D (5 bases). The CDR3 covers 16 residues. V gave up 0 bases and J gave up 3 bases, with 15 bases separating them. CDR1 is MNHNY and CDR2 is SVGAGI in the germline V gene (reference sequence).

There are a few counts of this clone. V is TRBV9 and J is TRBJ2-7, with 8 bases identical to TRBD2. This CDR3 has 13 residues. Unmatched junction bases numbered 4, after V lost 0 bases and J lost 8 bases. Per the germline V gene, CDR1 is SGDLS and CDR2 is YYNGEE. CDR3 amino acids: CASSVAASGQQYF. The CDR3 DNA follows: TGTGCCAGCAGCGTAGCGGCTAGCGGGCAGCAGTACTTC.

This chain connects TRBV15 to TRBJ1-1, with D unclear. CDR3 length: 12 amino acids. Germline CDR1 LNHNV, CDR2 YYDKDF (reference sequence). The V and J ends lost 3 bases and 6 bases respectively, with 8 bases between them. The CDR3 spells CATSRAHAEAFF. Written as DNA, the CDR3 is TGTGCCACCAGCAGGGCCCACGCTGAAGCTTTCTTT.

This clone has only a few counts. The rearrangement uses TRBV19 and TRBJ2-2; D gene uncertain. Germline V gives CDR1 LNHDA, CDR2 SQIVND (reference sequence). Trimming took off 1 base at V and 4 bases at J, with 7 bases between the two ends. This CDR3 spans 14 amino acids. The CDR3 loop is CASSIGSFTGELFF. Written as DNA, the CDR3 is TGTGCCAGTAGTATAGGCAGTTTCACCGGGGAGCTGTTTTTT.

CDR3: CTSSRGAPGNTIYF. The CDR3 nucleotides read TGCACCAGCAGCCGAGGAGCCCCTGGAAACACCATATATTTT. The genes are TRBV1 and TRBJ1-3. TRBV1 is reported as a pseudogene. The CDR3 is 14 amino acids.

The gene calls are TRBV5-5 and TRBJ2-3; D is unresolved. V lost 7 bases and J 4 bases, leaving 19 bases between the germline ends. The CDR3 sequence is 15 residues long. The germline CDR1 and CDR2 sequences are SGHKS and YYEKEE (reference sequence). The CDR3 DNA is TGTGCCAGCTCCCAAATCTCGGCGCAGGCAGATACGCAGTATTTT. Its translation: CASSQISAQADTQYF.

This chain joins TRBV9 and TRBJ1-2; the D gene is possibly TRBD1 (5 bases). V was clipped by 4 bases and J by 4 bases, with 14 bases between them. Germline V gene data show CDR1 as SGDLS and CDR2 as YYNGEE. The length of the CDR3 is 14 residues. The CDR3 DNA sequence: TGTGCCAGCAGCCCCAGGGCAATAGGCTATGGCTACACCTTC. This codes for CASSPRAIGYGYTF.

The V gene is TRBV10-3, the J gene TRBJ1-2, with D tentatively TRBD1 (5 bases). Trimming left V 7 bases short and J 4 bases short, with 16 bases between. The CDR3 is 14 amino acids. Germline CDR1 and CDR2: ENHRY and SYGVKD. The CDR3 bases are TGTGCCATCACCGAATCTGGGGCACCCTATGGCTACACCTTC. Translation: CAITESGAPYGYTF.

V usage is TRBV7-2 and J usage is TRBJ1-1; tentative D call: TRBD1 (6 bases). This CDR3 spans 14 amino acids. Germline CDR1 is SGHTA and CDR2 is FQGNSA. The V end was cut by 5 bases, the J end by 6 bases, with 16 bases between. The CDR3 DNA follows: TGTGCCAGCAGCAGAAGGGACACCACCTCTGAAGCTTTCTTT. This gives the protein CASSRRDTTSEAFF. Together with reference TRBV7-2 and TRBJ1-1, the CDR3 gives the full variable domain: GAGVSQSPSNKVTEKGKDVELRCDPISGHTALYWYRQSLGQGLEFLIYFQGNSAPDKSGLPSDRFSAERTGGSVSTLTIQRTQQEDSAVYLCASSRRDTTSEAFFGQGTRLTVV.

The chain links TRBV19 to TRBJ1-2; 8 bases agree with TRBD1. Germline V CDR1 and CDR2: LNHDA, SQIVND (reference sequence). This CDR3 region has 14 residues. V lost 5 bases, J lost 3 bases, and 5 bases stayed unmatched. The CDR3 is CASSPRDRHYGYTF. For the CDR3, the DNA is TGTGCCAGTAGTCCGCGGGACAGGCACTATGGCTACACCTTC.